The 10 T cell receptor beta chains in this list originate from one sample, sequenced in a study of cytomegalovirus exposure and HLA in healthy donors (dated by TCRdb to 2015 to 2018). The library was produced with the immunoSEQ multiplex PCR assay. A mixture of 60 forward primers for TCR Vbeta segments and 13 reverse primers for TCR Jbeta segments was used in the multiplex PCR. Not all clones reach the TCRdb copy of this immuneACCESS table, which keeps in-frame sequences only. Checked studies attribute under half of the gap to unresolved V genes and leave the rest unexplained. The sample table lists some 81,000 clones, roughly 73% of them with a count of one. The top ten hold about 16% of the sample. The sequencing sample was made of PBMCs. The receptors here all came from a woman in her thirties or forties in good health and CMV-seropositive.

This clone was counted a single time. The chain uses TRBV28 and TRBJ1-2; D not certain. Trimming stripped 1 base from V and 6 bases from J, with 9 bases between. The length of the CDR3 is 13 residues. The germline gives CDR1 MDHEN, CDR2 SYDVKM. CDR3 residues: CASSLFGGNGYTF. CDR3 coding DNA: TGTGCCAGCAGTTTATTTGGCGGGAATGGCTACACCTTC.

In this sample, this clone turned up a few times. The sample has other DNA sequences that encode this CDR3 too. The chain employs TRBV6-5 and TRBJ2-7, with 7 bases that match TRBD2. With V trimmed by 0 bases and J by 2 bases, 1 base remained unmatched. The germline CDR1 and CDR2 sequences are MNHEY and SVGAGI. The CDR3 covers 14 residues. CDR3 region: CASSYSGGPYEQYF. Here the CDR3 DNA reads TGTGCCAGCAGTTACTCGGGAGGGCCCTACGAGCAGTACTTC.

This clone occurred once. DNA of the CDR3: TGTGCCTGGCTATCGGACAGGGGCGAGACTGAAGCTTTCTTT. This encodes CAWLSDRGETEAFF. The gene calls are TRBV30 and TRBJ1-1, with 9 bases matching TRBD1. This CDR3 has 14 amino acids. The V and J ends lost 5 bases and 5 bases, in that order; junction bases with no gene match: 9. Germline lookup yields CDR1 GTSNPN and CDR2 SVGIG (reference sequence).

The CDR3 reads CSVGGTGGYYNEQFF. In DNA form, the CDR3 reads TGCAGCGTGGGCGGGACAGGGGGTTATTACAATGAGCAGTTCTTC. V usage is TRBV29-1 and J usage is TRBJ2-1; 11 bases line up with TRBD1. V shed 6 bases, J shed 4 bases, and the junction held 8 bases outside the gene matches. Per germline, CDR1 SQVTM and CDR2 ANQGSEA. The CDR3 totals 15 residues.

This clone was counted many times. V usage is TRBV2 and J usage is TRBJ1-2, with a possible D match to TRBD1 (5 bases). The CDR3 contains 14 residues. V lost 0 bases and J 7 bases, leaving 12 bases between the germline ends. Germline CDR1 is SNHLY and CDR2 is FYNNEI. The CDR3 is CASSEALIGAGYTF. The CDR3 nucleotides read TGTGCCAGCAGTGAAGCGCTTATTGGGGCTGGCTACACCTTC. Filled out from reference TRBV2 and TRBJ1-2, the complete variable domain reads EPEVTQTPSHQVTQMGQEVILRCVPISNHLYFYWYRQILGQKVEFLVSFYNNEISEKSEIFDDQFSVERPDGSNFTLKIRSTKLEDSAMYFCASSEALIGAGYTFGSGTRLTVV.

The genes are TRBV13 and TRBJ2-7; the D gene is possibly TRBD1 (7 bases). CDR1 is PRHDT and CDR2 is FYEKMQ in the germline V gene (reference sequence). V lost 0 bases to trimming and J lost 4 bases, with 16 bases between them. CDR3 size: 16 residues. For the CDR3, the DNA is TGTGCCAGCAGCTTAGGAGGGCAGGGGGGCGATTACGAGCAGTACTTC. Protein sequence: CASSLGGQGGDYEQYF.

The genes are TRBV5-4 and TRBJ1-1; D uncertain. V shed 0 bases and J shed 1 base, with 10 bases lying between them. This CDR3 region has 15 residues. CDR1 is SGHNT and CDR2 is YYREEE in the germline V gene (reference sequence). The CDR3 loop is CASSLEITSNTEAFF. The CDR3 coding sequence is TGTGCCAGCAGCTTGGAGATCACTTCGAACACTGAAGCTTTCTTT.

This clone occurred a few times. The chain is built from TRBV7-2 and TRBJ2-3; 12 bases map to TRBD2. Per the germline V gene, CDR1 is SGHTA and CDR2 is FQGNSA. V trimming: 5 bases; J trimming: 2 bases; junction bases outside the gene matches: 5. The CDR3 consists of 16 residues. Here the CDR3 DNA reads TGTGCCAGCAGCCCCGGGACTAGCGGGTACACAGATACGCAGTATTTT. It specifies CASSPGTSGYTDTQYF.

V usage is TRBV25-1 and J usage is TRBJ2-7; 8 bases agree with TRBD2. Germline V CDR1 and CDR2: MGHDK, SYGVNS. This CDR3 comprises 14 residues. Trimming at V came to 4 bases and at J to 4 bases, leaving 6 bases not matched to a gene. This CDR3 reads CASSVAGGAYEQYF. The DNA for the CDR3 is TGTGCCAGCAGTGTGGCGGGAGGTGCGTACGAGCAGTACTTC.

The chain is built from TRBV30 and TRBJ1-2; a weak D match, TRBD1 (6 bases). The CDR3 runs 13 residues. Germline CDR1 GTSNPN, CDR2 SVGIG (reference sequence). V dropped 1 base and J dropped 3 bases, with 9 bases sitting between them. The CDR3: CAWSGQVYYGYTF. For the CDR3, the DNA is TGTGCCTGGAGTGGACAGGTCTACTATGGCTACACCTTC.